Below are 31 T cell receptor beta chains sequenced from a single sample in a study of beta chain features in type 1 diabetes. Sequencing targeted expressed TCRB transcripts, as all isolated RNA had been reverse transcribed. Using immunoSEQ multiplex PCR, the repertoire was profiled, and TCRdb retains in-frame clones only, with some absent. The sample has approximately 200,000 clones, roughly 9.6% seen once. The sample consisted of naive CD4+ T cells from blood. These receptors came from a woman between 18 and 29 years old in good health.

This clone was seen a few times. This rearrangement joins TRBV18 to TRBJ2-2, with TRBD1 matching over 8 bases. CDR1 and CDR2 from the germline V gene are KGHSH and LQKENI. Trimming removed 3 bases from V and 10 bases from J; junction bases left unmatched: 13. The CDR3 runs 16 residues. This CDR3 is CASSPRQGSWMEELFF. CDR3 coding DNA: TGTGCCAGCTCACCGCGACAGGGGTCATGGATGGAGGAGCTGTTTTTT. The full variable domain, with the rest looked up from reference TRBV18 and TRBJ2-2, is NAGVMQNPRHLVRRRGQEARLRCSPMKGHSHVYWYRQLPEEGLKFMVYLQKENIIDESGMPKERFSAEFPKEGPSILRIQQVVRGDSAAYFCASSPRQGSWMEELFFGEGSRLTVL.

The genes are TRBV9 and TRBJ1-2; 7 nucleotides line up with TRBD1. The CDR3 loop spans 15 amino acids. The V gene end was trimmed by 4 bases and the J gene end by 5 bases; junction bases not matched to a gene: 11. Germline V gives CDR1 SGDLS, CDR2 YYNGEE. The CDR3 region has the DNA TGTGCCAGCAGCCAAGTTACCGGGACAGATTATGGCTACACCTTC. The encoded protein is CASSQVTGTDYGYTF.

In this sample, this clone turned up a few times. The chain carries TRBV7-9 and TRBJ2-3, with 8 positions matching TRBD2. This CDR3 is 16 amino acids long. V shed 2 bases, J shed 2 bases, and the junction held 6 bases outside the gene matches. CDR1 and CDR2 (germline): SEHNR, FQNEAQ (reference sequence). The CDR3 DNA sequence: TGTGCCAGCAGCTTACAGGTAGCGGGGCCCACAGATACGCAGTATTTT. Its protein is CASSLQVAGPTDTQYF.

This clone appeared a few times. The genes are TRBV12-5 and TRBJ2-3; 8 bases line up with TRBD2. The length of the CDR3 is 18 residues. Trimming at V came to 6 bases and at J to 3 bases, leaving 17 bases not matched to a gene. Germline assignment: CDR1 LGHNT and CDR2 FRNRAP. The DNA of the CDR3 is TGTGCTAGTGGCCTGGCCGGGACTAGTTCCAGTGGTACAGATACGCAGTATTTT. The encoded protein is CASGLAGTSSSGTDTQYF.

J is TRBJ2-7 and V is TRBV5-6, with a weak D call TRBD1 (6 bases). CDR1 is SGHDT, CDR2 YYEEEE, per germline. The CDR3 has 15 amino acids. V shed 4 bases and J shed 0 bases, with 14 bases lying between them. The CDR3 loop is CASSRWTEGSYEQYF. The CDR3 coding sequence is TGTGCCAGCAGCCGGTGGACAGAGGGCTCCTACGAGCAGTACTTC.

The V call is TRBV7-2, the J call TRBJ2-1; TRBD2 agrees at 10 bases. CDR1 is SGHTA and CDR2 is FQGNSA in the germline V gene. Germline trimming cut 6 bases from V and 4 bases from J; bases unmatched to any gene: 0. The CDR3 sequence is 13 residues long. The CDR3 bases are TGTGCCAGCAGACTAGCGGGGTACAATGAGCAGTTCTTC. It specifies CASRLAGYNEQFF. Drawing the rest from reference TRBV7-2 and TRBJ2-1, the complete variable domain is GAGVSQSPSNKVTEKGKDVELRCDPISGHTALYWYRQSLGQGLEFLIYFQGNSAPDKSGLPSDRFSAERTGGSVSTLTIQRTQQEDSAVYLCASRLAGYNEQFFGPGTRLTVL.

As to this clone: The same CDR3 arises from other DNA sequences in this sample as well. The chain joins TRBV30 to TRBJ1-5; perhaps TRBD1 as D (6 bases). The CDR3 is 13 residues long. The germline V gene has CDR1 GTSNPN and CDR2 SVGIG (reference sequence). Trimming took off 0 bases at V and 7 bases at J, with 10 bases between the two ends. The CDR3 DNA reads as TGTGCCTGGAGTGTAGGGGGGGAACAGCCCCAGCATTTT. It is translated as CAWSVGGEQPQHF.

This clone was seen more than once but under ten times. CDR3 nucleotides: TGTGCCAGCAGTCCGGCGGTGAGCACTGAAGCTTTCTTT. Translation: CASSPAVSTEAFF. The chain is built from TRBV27 and TRBJ1-1; no firm D call. The CDR3 is 13 residues long. Germline V gives CDR1 MNHEY, CDR2 SMNVEV (reference sequence). V lost 5 bases and J lost 4, with 11 bases in between.

This chain links TRBV2 with TRBJ2-7; 8 nucleotides line up with TRBD1. The V and J ends lost 4 bases and 1 base, in that order; junction bases with no gene match: 0. The CDR3 runs 13 residues. Germline V lookup: CDR1 SNHLY, CDR2 FYNNEI. CDR3 region: CASSGDRSYEQYF. CDR3 DNA sequence: TGTGCCAGCAGTGGGGACAGGTCCTACGAGCAGTACTTC.

The genes are TRBV2 and TRBJ2-1; D may be TRBD1 (5 bases). CDR3 size: 15 residues. Per the germline V gene, CDR1 is SNHLY and CDR2 is FYNNEI. The V end was cut by 5 bases, the J end by 6 bases, with 17 bases between. This CDR3 is CASSLQATPVNEQFF. In nucleotides, the CDR3 is TGTGCCAGCAGTTTACAGGCAACTCCGGTCAATGAGCAGTTCTTC.

This clone has just a few counts. V and J are TRBV5-1 and TRBJ2-7, with D hard to call. This CDR3 has 13 amino acids. With 0 bases removed from V and 5 bases from J, the gap between germline ends came to 9 bases. Germline loops: CDR1 SGHRS, CDR2 YFSETQ. CDR3 region: CASSLGAGDEQYF. The CDR3 nucleotides read TGCGCCAGCAGCTTGGGGGCAGGTGACGAGCAGTACTTC.

This clone was observed a few times. The rearrangement links TRBV10-2 to TRBJ2-1; a weak D match, TRBD2 (6 bases). The CDR3 length is 14 residues. Trimming left V 5 bases short and J 3 bases short, with 11 bases between. The V gene's germline CDR1 is WSHSY and CDR2 SAAADI. The CDR3 DNA sequence: TGCGCCAGCAGTAACGCCGGGGGCTACAATGAGCAGTTCTTC. It yields the protein CASSNAGGYNEQFF.

The V gene is TRBV6-6, the J gene TRBJ1-5, with a tentative D call TRBD1 (5 bases). This CDR3 region has 11 residues. V was trimmed by 4 bases and J by 7 bases, leaving 5 bases between them. CDR1 MNHNY and CDR2 SVGAGI come from the germline V gene (reference sequence). The CDR3 protein is CASSSGQPQHF. CDR3 sequence (DNA): TGTGCCAGCAGTTCAGGGCAGCCCCAGCATTTT.

The chain uses TRBV27 and TRBJ2-7; 7 bases fit TRBD2. Trimming at V came to 5 bases and at J to 3 bases, leaving 10 bases not matched to a gene. This CDR3 is built from 15 residues. Germline assignment: CDR1 MNHEY and CDR2 SMNVEV (reference sequence). As DNA, the CDR3 is TGTGCCAGCAGTCCAAGGGGCGGGAGAAGCTACGAGCAGTACTTC. Residues: CASSPRGGRSYEQYF.

This clone was seen a handful of times. The rearrangement joins TRBV9 to TRBJ2-5; 12 nucleotides line up with TRBD2. The CDR3 is 16 residues long. Germline values: CDR1 SGDLS, CDR2 YYNGEE. Losses at the gene ends were 3 bases for V and 5 bases for J; bases not matched to a gene: 8. The CDR3 region has the DNA TGTGCCAGCAGCGCGCGACTAGCGGGAGTGAGGGAGACCCAGTACTTC. Its translation is CASSARLAGVRETQYF.

The chain combines TRBV4-2 with TRBJ2-5; D is perhaps TRBD1 (5 bases). Between the trimmed V and J ends, which lost 4 bases and 1 base, there was a span of 10 bases. The CDR3 loop spans 14 amino acids. Germline CDR1 is LGHNA and CDR2 is YNFKEQ. The DNA of the CDR3 is TGTGCCAGCAGCCCCAACGACAGCCAAGAGACCCAGTACTTC. Its protein product is CASSPNDSQETQYF.

The V gene is TRBV5-1, the J gene TRBJ2-1; 9 bases fit TRBD2. Germline assignment: CDR1 SGHRS and CDR2 YFSETQ. The CDR3 is 16 residues long. The V gene end was trimmed by 3 bases and the J gene end by 6 bases; junction bases not matched to a gene: 10. The CDR3 sequence is CASSSVLRLAVNEQFF. The DNA for the CDR3 is TGCGCCAGCAGCTCCGTACTACGACTAGCGGTCAATGAGCAGTTCTTC.

The genes are TRBV5-4 and TRBJ2-2; TRBD2 matches 10 bases. The V and J ends lost 4 bases and 4 bases, in that order; junction bases with no gene match: 7. This CDR3 spans 16 amino acids. From germline, CDR1 is SGHNT and CDR2 YYREEE (reference sequence). CDR3 loop: CASSPSGRAFTGELFF. Here the CDR3 DNA reads TGTGCCAGCAGCCCCAGCGGGAGGGCATTCACCGGGGAGCTGTTTTTT. The full variable domain, completed using reference TRBV5-4 and TRBJ2-2, is ETGVTQSPTHLIKTRGQQVTLRCSSQSGHNTVSWYQQALGQGPQFIFQYYREEENGRGNFPPRFSGLQFPNYSSELNVNALELDDSALYLCASSPSGRAFTGELFFGEGSRLTVL.

V usage is TRBV28 and J usage is TRBJ2-2; 11 bases align to TRBD1. Germline-derived CDR1 and CDR2 are MDHEN and SYDVKM. V lost 8 bases and J lost 4; bases outside the gene matches: 9. The CDR3 extends over 16 amino acids. The DNA for the CDR3 is TGTGCCAGCTCGACCACGGGGACAGGGGGCACCGGGGAGCTGTTTTTT. Translating it yields CASSTTGTGGTGELFF. Full variable domain (missing parts from reference TRBV28 and TRBJ2-2): DVKVTQSSRYLVKRTGEKVFLECVQDMDHENMFWYRQDPGLGLRLIYFSYDVKMKEKGDIPEGYSVSREKKERFSLILESASTNQTSMYLCASSTTGTGGTGELFFGEGSRLTVL.

In this sample, this clone turned up a few times. The gene calls are TRBV5-1 and TRBJ2-1; 7 bases match TRBD1. With V trimmed by 4 bases and J by 4 bases, 14 bases remained unmatched. Germline lookup yields CDR1 SGHRS and CDR2 YFSETQ. This CDR3 has 17 residues. In nucleotides, the CDR3 is TGCGCCAGCAGCGCAGTCACCTCTCGGGACAGATACAATGAGCAGTTCTTC. It encodes CASSAVTSRDRYNEQFF. The full variable domain, completed using reference TRBV5-1 and TRBJ2-1, is KAGVTQTPRYLIKTRGQQVTLSCSPISGHRSVSWYQQTPGQGLQFLFEYFSETQRNKGNFPGRFSGRQFSNSRSEMNVSTLELGDSALYLCASSAVTSRDRYNEQFFGPGTRLTVL.

V gene TRBV5-1 combines with J gene TRBJ2-1; 7 bases fit TRBD1. V trimming: 0 bases; J trimming: 0 bases; junction bases outside the gene matches: 9. There are 18 residues in the CDR3. The germline gives CDR1 SGHRS, CDR2 YFSETQ. The CDR3 loop reads CASSLAPRGSSSYNEQFF. The DNA for the CDR3 is TGCGCCAGCAGCTTGGCCCCCAGGGGGTCGAGCTCCTACAATGAGCAGTTCTTC.

This clone was observed a handful of times. The chain recombines TRBV7-6 with TRBJ1-6; the D is unclear. The CDR3 extends over 14 amino acids. The germline gives CDR1 SGHVS, CDR2 FNYEAQ. V was trimmed by 6 bases and J by 0 bases, leaving 6 bases between them. The CDR3 spells CASRQDSYNSPLHF. The CDR3 bases are TGTGCCAGCAGACAAGACTCCTATAATTCACCCCTCCACTTT.

This clone was counted between two and nine times. The CDR3 loop is CASSLPPAVGEKLFF. In DNA form, the CDR3 reads TGTGCCAGCAGCTTACCCCCCGCGGTGGGTGAAAAACTGTTTTTT. The chain has TRBV11-2 and TRBJ1-4; D unresolved. Trimming pared 2 bases from V and 7 bases from J, leaving 14 bases between. This CDR3 is built from 15 residues. From germline, CDR1 is SGHAT and CDR2 FQNNGV. The full variable domain, with the rest looked up from reference TRBV11-2 and TRBJ1-4, is EAGVAQSPRYKIIEKRQSVAFWCNPISGHATLYWYQQILGQGPKLLIQFQNNGVVDDSQLPKDRFSAERLKGVDSTLKIQPAKLEDSAVYLCASSLPPAVGEKLFFGSGTQLSVL.

The chain recombines TRBV19 with TRBJ2-2; 9 bases line up with TRBD2. CDR1 LNHDA and CDR2 SQIVND come from the germline V gene (reference sequence). This CDR3 has 16 amino acids. V was pared by 6 bases and J by 10 bases, with 15 bases of the junction left unmatched. The CDR3 bases are TGTGCCAGTAGCCCGACTAGCGGTGGTTATTACGAGGAGCTGTTTTTT. It translates to CASSPTSGGYYEELFF.

This clone was seen at least ten times. The rearrangement links TRBV4-2 to TRBJ2-5; D remains unclear. Germline assignment: CDR1 LGHNA and CDR2 YNFKEQ. This CDR3 region has 15 residues. With 0 bases removed from V and 3 bases from J, the gap between germline ends came to 11 bases. The chain's CDR3 is CASSQEARTEETQYF. CDR3 in DNA: TGTGCCAGCAGCCAAGAGGCCCGAACCGAAGAGACCCAGTACTTC.

This clone was observed a handful of times. The chain uses TRBV28 and TRBJ2-1; 13 nucleotides match TRBD2. Germline V gene sequence: CDR1 MDHEN, CDR2 SYDVKM. This CDR3 comprises 18 residues. The V and J ends lost 6 bases and 3 bases, in that order; junction bases with no gene match: 11. The CDR3, as DNA: TGTGCCAGCAGCCGCCCGTTACTAGCGGGAGGGATCTACAATGAGCAGTTCTTC. It translates to CASSRPLLAGGIYNEQFF.

The rearrangement joins TRBV9 to TRBJ2-1; TRBD2 might be the D (7 bases). Trimming shortened V by 3 bases and J by 5 bases, and 18 bases separated the two germline ends. Germline-derived CDR1 and CDR2 are SGDLS and YYNGEE. The CDR3 loop spans 16 amino acids. The CDR3 reads CASSGPGRGPHNEQFF. The CDR3 coding sequence is TGTGCCAGCAGCGGCCCCGGGCGGGGGCCCCACAATGAGCAGTTCTTC.

In its sample, this clone was seen a few times. This chain connects TRBV4-1 to TRBJ1-2; 8 bases match TRBD1. The CDR3 extends over 17 amino acids. Germline CDR1 reads MGHRA; CDR2 reads YSYEKL. V shed 1 base, J shed 4 bases, and the junction held 11 bases outside the gene matches. CDR3 protein: CASSQVGQAGGGYGYTF. Here the CDR3 DNA reads TGCGCCAGCAGCCAAGTAGGACAAGCAGGGGGCGGCTATGGCTACACCTTC.

This clone was seen only a few times. This chain connects TRBV2 to TRBJ2-1, with D tentatively TRBD1 (6 bases). The CDR3 runs to 13 residues. V lost 3 bases to trimming and J lost 4 bases, with 7 bases between them. Germline lookup yields CDR1 SNHLY and CDR2 FYNNEI. CDR3 sequence: CASSEDSYNEQFF. CDR3 DNA sequence: TGTGCCAGCAGTGAGGACAGTTACAATGAGCAGTTCTTC.

The chain combines TRBV10-3 with TRBJ2-5; TRBD1 is a possible D gene (6 bases). Germline loops: CDR1 ENHRY, CDR2 SYGVKD. V lost 3 bases, J lost 3 bases, and 11 bases lay in between. There are 14 residues in the CDR3. In nucleotides, the CDR3 is TGTGCCATCAGTGATTCGAGGGGGAAAGAGACCCAGTACTTC. This sequence encodes CAISDSRGKETQYF.

This clone has a handful of counts. The rearrangement joins TRBV5-1 to TRBJ2-3; D call uncertain. V was pared by 4 bases and J by 6 bases, with 12 bases between. This CDR3 region has 13 residues. From germline, CDR1 is SGHRS and CDR2 YFSETQ. The chain's CDR3 is CASSPPSVDTQYF. In nucleotides, the CDR3 is TGCGCCAGCAGCCCCCCTTCAGTGGATACGCAGTATTTT.